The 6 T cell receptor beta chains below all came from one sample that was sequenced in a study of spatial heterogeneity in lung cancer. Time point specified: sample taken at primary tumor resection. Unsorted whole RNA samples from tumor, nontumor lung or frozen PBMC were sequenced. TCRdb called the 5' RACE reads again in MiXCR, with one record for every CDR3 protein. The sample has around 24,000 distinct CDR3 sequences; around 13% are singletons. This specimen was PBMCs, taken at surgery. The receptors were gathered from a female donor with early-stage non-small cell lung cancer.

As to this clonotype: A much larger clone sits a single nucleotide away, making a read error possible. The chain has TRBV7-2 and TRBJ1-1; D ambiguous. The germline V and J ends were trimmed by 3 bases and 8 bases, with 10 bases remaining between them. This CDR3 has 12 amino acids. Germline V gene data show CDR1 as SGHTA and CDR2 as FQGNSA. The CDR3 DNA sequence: TGTGCCAGCAGCTTTTGGAGCAGAGAAGCTTTCTTT. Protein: CASSFWSREAFF. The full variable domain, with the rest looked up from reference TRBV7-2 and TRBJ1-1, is GAGVSQSPSNKVTEKGKDVELRCDPISGHTALYWYRQSLGQGLEFLIYFQGNSAPDKSGLPSDRFSAERTGGSVSTLTIQRTQQEDSAVYLCASSFWSREAFFGQGTRLTVV.

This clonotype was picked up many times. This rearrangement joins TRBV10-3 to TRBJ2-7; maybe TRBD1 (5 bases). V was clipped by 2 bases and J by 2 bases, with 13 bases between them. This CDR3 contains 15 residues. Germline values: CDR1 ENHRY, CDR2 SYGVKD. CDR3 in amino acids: CAISEAASGTYEQYV. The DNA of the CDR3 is TGTGCCATCAGTGAGGCCGCTTCAGGGACCTACGAGCAGTACGTC.

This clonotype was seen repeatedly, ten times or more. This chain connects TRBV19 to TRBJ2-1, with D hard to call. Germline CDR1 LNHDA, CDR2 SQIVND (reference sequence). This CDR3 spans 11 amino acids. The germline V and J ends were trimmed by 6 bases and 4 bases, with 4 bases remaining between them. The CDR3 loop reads CASREYNEQFF. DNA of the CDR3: TGTGCCAGTAGGGAATACAATGAGCAGTTCTTC. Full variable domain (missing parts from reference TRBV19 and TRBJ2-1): DGGITQSPKYLFRKEGQNVTLSCEQNLNHDAMYWYRQDPGQGLRLIYYSQIVNDFQKGDIAEGYSVSREKKESFPLTVTSAQKNPTAFYLCASREYNEQFFGPGTRLTVL.

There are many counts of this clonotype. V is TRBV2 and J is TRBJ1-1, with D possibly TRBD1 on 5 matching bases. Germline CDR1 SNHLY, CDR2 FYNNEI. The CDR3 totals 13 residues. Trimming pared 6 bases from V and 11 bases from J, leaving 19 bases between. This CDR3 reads CASSPGPGRWAFF. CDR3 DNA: TGTGCCAGCAGCCCGGGACCCGGGCGGTGGGCTTTCTTT.

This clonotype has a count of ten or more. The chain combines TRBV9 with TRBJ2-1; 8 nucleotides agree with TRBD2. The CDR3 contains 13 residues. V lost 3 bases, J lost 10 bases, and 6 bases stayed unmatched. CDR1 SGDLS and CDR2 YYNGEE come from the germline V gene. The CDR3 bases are TGTGCCAGCAGCGCCGGGGGGGCAAAAGAGCAGTTCTTC. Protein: CASSAGGAKEQFF.

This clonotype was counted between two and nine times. This CDR3 reads CSAPATAYQETQYF. CDR3 nucleotides: TGCAGTGCCCCGGCCACGGCGTACCAAGAGACCCAGTACTTC. The rearrangement uses TRBV20-1 and TRBJ2-5, with no clear D. This CDR3 has 14 amino acids. Between the trimmed V and J ends, which lost 6 bases and 0 bases, there was a span of 14 bases. Germline-derived CDR1 and CDR2 are DFQATT and SNEGSKA (reference sequence).